This record looks at one T cell receptor (beta chain) sequence and its context. The antigen is not known. This sample is drawn from a study of early T cells in non-severe SARS-CoV-2 infection. At the level of the study: With bulk RNA from unsorted whole blood as input, sequencing yielded unpaired chains.

Whole-study results and caveats: Lookups in VDJdb leaned toward anti-spike CD8 responses and missed private and CD4 specificities.

Trimming pared 4 bases from V and 10 bases from J, leaving 11 bases between. CDR1 is LGHDT and CDR2 is YNNKEL in the germline V gene (reference sequence). The CDR3 has 12 residues. Molecules of cDNA were individually given unique molecular identifiers that were attached to them. TCRdb re-analysed the 5' RACE reads in MiXCR, keeping a single row per CDR3 protein. The top ten hold nearly 4% of the sample, which has more than 65,000 distinct CDR3 sequences, more than 12% seen once. The chain links TRBV3-1 to TRBJ2-4; D unclear. The source material was whole blood, sampled at baseline. This clonotype originated in an adult who was a healthcare worker with PCR-confirmed SARS-CoV-2 infection or an uninfected control (not recorded which). CDR3 sequence: CASSPGPPIQYF. The CDR3 nucleotides read TGTGCCAGCAGCCCAGGACCCCCGATTCAGTACTTC.